This TCR beta chain came from a study of CD8+CD57+ T cells in acquired aplastic anemia. This clonotype was found many times. Profiling of TCR beta VDJ combinations and CDR3 sequences used genomic DNA as template. Each CDR3 protein gets one entry after TCRdb re-called the reads with MiXCR. This sample has over 150,000 distinct CDR3 sequences; about three fifths occur once, and the top ten carry 42%. Trimming removed 4 bases from V and 3 bases from J, with 13 bases in between. Germline V gene lookup returns CDR1 MNHEY and CDR2 SMNVEV (reference sequence). The CDR3 spans 14 residues. Selection for sequencing was limited to patients who had shown CD8+CD57+ cell expansion by flow cytometry.

The J gene is TRBJ2-7, the V gene TRBV27, with D maybe TRBD1 (6 bases). Sequencing used sorted CD4+, CD8+, or CD8+CD57+ T cells (not recorded which) from PBMCs. The receptor was isolated from a human donor with aplastic anemia. The CDR3 DNA reads TGTGCCAGCAGTTCTCGAACAGGGCTCTACGAGCAGTACTTC. This encodes CASSSRTGLYEQYF.